The 6 T cell receptor beta chains below all came from one sample that was sequenced in a study of cytomegalovirus exposure and HLA in healthy donors. The PCR made use of 60 Vbeta and 13 Jbeta primers. This table comes from immunoSEQ multiplex PCR, and its TCRdb copy is limited to in-frame clones, with some not included. The sample yields under 130,000 clones, under 85% seen once. The sequenced material came from PBMCs. Receptor source: a middle-aged man in good health and CMV-seropositive.

The rearrangement uses TRBV6-1 and TRBJ2-1; the match to TRBD2 covers 7 bases. The CDR3 consists of 16 residues. The germline gives CDR1 MNHNS, CDR2 SASEGT. V shed 2 bases, J shed 2 bases, and the junction held 6 bases outside the gene matches. CDR3 loop: CASSEYSSGTYNEQFF. DNA for the CDR3: TGTGCCAGCAGTGAATATTCTAGCGGCACCTACAATGAGCAGTTCTTC.

This clone turned up a few times. The V and J genes are TRBV6-1 and TRBJ1-4; 7 bases line up with TRBD1. CDR3 size: 13 residues. CDR1 is MNHNS, CDR2 SASEGT, per germline. Trimming cost V 6 bases and J 9 bases; bases outside gene matches: 7. The CDR3 region has the DNA TGTGCCAGCAGCGGGACAGTGATTAAAAAACTGTTTTTT. Protein sequence: CASSGTVIKKLFF.

This chain connects TRBV7-8 to TRBJ2-5; 7 bases are a match to TRBD2. Trimming took 6 bases from V and 4 from J; bases not matched to a gene: 8. The CDR3 has 14 residues. The V gene's germline CDR1 is SGHVS and CDR2 FQNEAQ. In nucleotides, the CDR3 is TGTGCCAGCAGTCTCGGGGTAGCGGGAGAGACCCAGTACTTC. It codes for CASSLGVAGETQYF.

The chain recombines TRBV14 with TRBJ2-1; 11 nucleotides line up with TRBD2. Germline V CDR1 and CDR2: SGHDN, FVKESK. The CDR3 contains 14 residues. V dropped 5 bases and J dropped 10; count of bases not matched to a gene: 7. As DNA, the CDR3 is TGTGCCAGCAGCGTACTAGCGGGAGCTGGGGAGCAGTTCTTC. Its translation: CASSVLAGAGEQFF.

The chain is built from TRBV6-4 and TRBJ2-1; TRBD2 aligns across 7 bases. V trimming: 3 bases; J trimming: 7 bases; junction bases outside the gene matches: 15. CDR3 length: 17 residues. Germline CDR1 reads MRHNA; CDR2 reads SNTAGT. The chain's CDR3 is CASSEYVGSYGGNEQFF. DNA for the CDR3: TGTGCCAGCAGTGAATACGTCGGAAGTTACGGGGGGAATGAGCAGTTCTTC.

The chain links TRBV19 to TRBJ2-1, with 9 bases identical to TRBD1. V was clipped by 5 bases and J by 6 bases; unmatched bases: 8. The CDR3 runs 15 residues. CDR1 is LNHDA and CDR2 is SQIVND in the germline V gene (reference sequence). The CDR3 bases are TGTGCCAGTAGTCCTCGGGGACAGGGATTCAATGAGCAGTTCTTC. The encoded protein is CASSPRGQGFNEQFF.